Following are 3 T cell receptor beta chains from one sample sequenced in a study of response to subunit inactivated influenza vaccine. MiXCR, applied by TCRdb to the RT-PCR reads, yields one record per CDR3 protein. The profile shows roughly 700,000 distinct CDR3 sequences, approximately 15% of them singletons. Source: PBMCs from blood, taken about 11 days after vaccination. Receptors were obtained from a man aged 50 to 60 who received an inactivated influenza vaccine.

The V call is TRBV20-1, the J call TRBJ2-6; D is undetermined. In germline, CDR1 is DFQATT, CDR2 SNEGSKA (reference sequence). The germline V and J ends were trimmed by 0 bases and 4 bases, with 13 bases remaining between them. CDR3 length equals 16 residues. CDR3 nucleotides: TGCAGTGCTAGAGATCCCAGAGTATCAGGGGCCAACGTCCTGACTTTC. Its translation: CSARDPRVSGANVLTF.

The CDR3 loop is CSVELGYRNEQFF. The CDR3 DNA reads TGCAGCGTTGAATTGGGATACCGCAATGAGCAGTTCTTC. V and J are TRBV29-1 and TRBJ2-1, with D unclear. The CDR3 is 13 amino acids. Germline CDR1 reads SQVTM; CDR2 reads ANQGSEA. The V and J ends lost 2 bases and 6 bases respectively, with 11 bases between them.

The J gene is TRBJ2-7, the V gene TRBV4-1, with no clear D. This CDR3 spans 15 amino acids. V lost 0 bases and J lost 3, with 12 bases in between. Looked up from germline, CDR1 is MGHRA and CDR2 is YSYEKL. The CDR3 DNA reads TGCGCCAGCAGCCAAGAAATAGGGCAGAACTACGAGCAGTACTTC. It codes for CASSQEIGQNYEQYF.